A selection of T cell receptor beta chains follows, all from one sample in a study of radiotherapy plus CTLA-4 blockade in lung cancer. Generated by immunoSEQ multiplex PCR, the TCRdb table keeps only in-frame clones and is missing some. The sample records 53,000 or so clones, roughly 88% being singletons. The specimen was peripheral blood, collected from a patient treated with radiotherapy plus ipilimumab. Every receptor here comes from a human donor with non-small cell lung cancer whose response to radiotherapy plus ipilimumab could not be evaluated. Each CDR3 is given without its conserved first and last residue.

TRBV4-3	ASSQGWTGLSYEQY
TRBV11-2	ASSPRTGSIYGYT
TRBV7-9	ASSLGTDGNTIY
TRBV5-5	ASSLGSPGVGSPLH
TRBV5-4	ASSASLSGGVNYGYT
TRBV18	ASSPSGRSGGTYEQY
TRBV30	AWRGPGRTETQY
TRBV6-1	ASSLYPYNEQF
TRBV4-1	ASSQLGGRGSEKLF
TRBV7-9	ASSLTEGSPLH
TRBV15	ATSGGRNEKLF